The 4 T cell receptor beta chains listed next were all sequenced from one sample in a study of T cells in Graves' hyperthyroidism and ophthalmopathy. TCR beta CDR3 regions were amplified from RNA transcripts. When the TCR CDR3 underwent first-round RT-PCR, the HTBI primer set was used. Each CDR3 protein is one row after TCRdb ran MiXCR on the multiplex PCR reads. There are approximately 560,000 distinct CDR3 sequences in the sample; around 42% occur only once, and approximately 8.2% lies in the top ten. Sequencing was done on a sample of peripheral blood or thyroid tissue (not recorded which). The receptors here all came from a woman aged 18-29 years with Graves' hyperthyroidism.

The gene calls are TRBV7-9 and TRBJ2-2; 7 bases are shared with TRBD2. Germline CDR1 is SEHNR and CDR2 is FQNEAQ (reference sequence). CDR3 length equals 14 residues. V gave up 2 bases and J gave up 7 bases; unmatched junction bases: 4. CDR3 sequence reads: CASSLHREDGELFF. CDR3 coding DNA: TGTGCCAGCAGCTTACACCGGGAGGACGGGGAGCTGTTTTTT. Using reference TRBV7-9 and TRBJ2-2 for the parts outside the CDR3, the full variable domain is DTGVSQNPRHKITKRGQNVTFRCDPISEHNRLYWYRQTLGQGPEFLTYFQNEAQLEKSRLLSDRFSAERPKGSFSTLEIQRTEQGDSAMYLCASSLHREDGELFFGEGSRLTVL.

CDR3 sequence: CSAPGALEQYF. In DNA, the CDR3 is TGCAGTGCTCCCGGGGCCCTCGAGCAGTACTTC. The rearrangement joins TRBV20-1 to TRBJ2-7; the D call may be TRBD1 or TRBD2 (5 bases each). CDR1 is DFQATT, CDR2 SNEGSKA, per germline (reference sequence). V lost 5 bases and J 6 bases, leaving 11 bases between the germline ends. This CDR3 comprises 11 residues.

For this clonotype: Because the CDR3 is missing its conserved closing phenylalanine or tryptophan, this is likely a read error. The chain combines TRBV15 with TRBJ2-5, with D tentatively TRBD2 (5 bases). This CDR3 spans 15 amino acids. CDR1 is LNHNV, CDR2 YYDKDF, per germline (reference sequence). The CDR3 loop reads CATRREKRSQETQYL. The CDR3 DNA reads TGTGCCACCAGAAGAGAGAAGCGGAGCCAAGAGACCCAGTACCTC.

The rearrangement uses TRBV19 and TRBJ2-6; tentatively, D is TRBD2 (6 bases). V gave up 7 bases and J gave up 0 bases, with 19 bases separating them. Per the germline V gene, CDR1 is LNHDA and CDR2 is SQIVND (reference sequence). The CDR3 totals 18 residues. The CDR3 loop reads CASIPEEGQLSGANVLTF. CDR3 nucleotide sequence: TGTGCCAGTATTCCCGAGGAGGGGCAACTCTCTGGGGCCAACGTCCTGACTTTC.